In this sample, the clone carrying this T cell receptor beta chain turned up once. The entry originates in a study of blood T cell repertoires in COVID-19. Whole-study context: Sources were T cells, B-cell-depleted T cells, or PBMCs; the material itself was cDNA or gDNA.

Authors' processing steps: Amplification of reference gene primers was used by the study to estimate nucleated cell counts. Profiled with immunoSEQ multiplex PCR; TCRdb holds only in-frame clones, not every one. That table is the source of V, J and clone size, and D and trimming were worked out from the DNA. The sample consists of a few hundred thousand clones, 89% of them appearing once. Sequenced sample: peripheral blood. The source is a man aged 18 to 29 who had recovered from COVID-19.

In DNA form, the CDR3 reads TGTGCCAGCAGCCCAGGAGGGGCCGGGGAGCTGTTTTTT. Its translation is CASSPGGAGELFF. The chain uses TRBV9 and TRBJ2-2, with D tentatively TRBD2 (6 bases). The germline gives CDR1 SGDLS, CDR2 YYNGEE. V was cut by 4 bases and J by 6 bases, with 10 bases left in between. This CDR3 has 13 residues. The full variable domain, rest sourced from reference TRBV9 and TRBJ2-2, is DSGVTQTPKHLITATGQRVTLRCSPRSGDLSVYWYQQSLDQGLQFLIQYYNGEERAKGNILERFSAQQFPDLHSELNLSSLELGDSALYFCASSPGGAGELFFGEGSRLTVL.